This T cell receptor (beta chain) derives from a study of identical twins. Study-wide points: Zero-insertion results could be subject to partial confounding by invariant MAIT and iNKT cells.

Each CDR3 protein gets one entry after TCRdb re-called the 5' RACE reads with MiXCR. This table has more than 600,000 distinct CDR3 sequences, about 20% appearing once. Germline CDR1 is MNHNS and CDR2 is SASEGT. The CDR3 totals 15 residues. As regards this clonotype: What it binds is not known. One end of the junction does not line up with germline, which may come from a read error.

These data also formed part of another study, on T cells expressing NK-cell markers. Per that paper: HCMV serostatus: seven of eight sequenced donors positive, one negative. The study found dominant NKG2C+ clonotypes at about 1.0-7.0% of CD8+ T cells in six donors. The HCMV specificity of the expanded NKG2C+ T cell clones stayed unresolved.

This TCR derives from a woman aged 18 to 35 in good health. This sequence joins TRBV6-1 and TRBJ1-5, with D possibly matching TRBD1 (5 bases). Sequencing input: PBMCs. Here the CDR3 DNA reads TGTGCCAGCAGCCGCGGGGTGAGGGGTAATCACCCCCAGCATTTT. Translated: CASSRGVRGNHPQHF.